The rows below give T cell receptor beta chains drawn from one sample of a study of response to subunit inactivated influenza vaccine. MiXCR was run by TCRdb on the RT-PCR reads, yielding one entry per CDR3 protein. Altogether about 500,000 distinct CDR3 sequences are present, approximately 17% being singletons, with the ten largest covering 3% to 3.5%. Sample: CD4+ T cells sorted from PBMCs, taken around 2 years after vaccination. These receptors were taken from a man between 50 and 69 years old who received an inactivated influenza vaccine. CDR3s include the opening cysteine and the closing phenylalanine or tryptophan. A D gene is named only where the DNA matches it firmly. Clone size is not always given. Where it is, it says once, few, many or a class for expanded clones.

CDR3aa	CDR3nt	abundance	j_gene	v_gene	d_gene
CASSPRGQEFYGYTF	TGTGCCAGCAGCCCAAGAGGACAGGAATTCTATGGCTACACCTTC	few	TRBJ1-2	TRBV7-8	TRBD1
CASSLAREGTQYF	TGTGCCAGCAGTTTAGCGAGGGAGGGGACCCAGTACTTC	few	TRBJ2-5	TRBV12-3/TRBV12-4	TRBD2
CSAPVFDGTEAFF	TGCAGTGCTCCGGTATTCGATGGGACTGAAGCTTTCTTT	once	TRBJ1-1	TRBV20-1	.
CAISDIVSSGESSTDTQYF	TGTGCCATCAGTGATATTGTGTCTAGCGGGGAGTCTAGCACAGATACGCAGTATTTT	few	TRBJ2-3	TRBV10-3	TRBD2
CASSLSPGQGPGYTF	TGCGCCAGCAGCTTATCCCCGGGACAGGGCCCCGGCTACACCTTC	.	TRBJ1-2	TRBV5-1	TRBD1
CSAVETSGFTDTQYF	TGCAGTGCCGTAGAGACTAGCGGGTTTACAGATACGCAGTATTTT	few	TRBJ2-3	TRBV20-1	TRBD2
CATNDSPYEQYF	TGTGCCACCAACGACAGTCCCTACGAGCAGTACTTC	few	TRBJ2-7	TRBV10-3	.
CASSLDRLVLGETQYF	TGTGCCAGCAGCTTAGATCGGCTCGTTTTAGGAGAGACCCAGTACTTC	.	TRBJ2-5	TRBV7-2	.
CSVFTGAGANVLTF	TGCAGCGTGTTCACAGGGGCTGGGGCCAACGTCCTGACTTTC	.	TRBJ2-6	TRBV29-1	TRBD1
CASSLRQGDGYTF	TGTGCCAGCAGCCTTCGACAGGGTGATGGCTACACCTTC	many	TRBJ1-2	TRBV5-6	TRBD1
CASSLLALNSRGEQYF	TGTGCCAGCAGTTTACTTGCCCTCAACTCAAGGGGGGAGCAGTACTTC	many	TRBJ2-7	TRBV28	.
CASSFFGGTNTDTQYF	TGTGCCAGCAGCTTTTTTGGCGGGACGAACACAGATACGCAGTATTTT	few	TRBJ2-3	TRBV7-2	.
CASSFFTSGSPEQFF	TGTGCCAGCAGTTTTTTCACTAGCGGGAGTCCTGAGCAGTTCTTC	.	TRBJ2-1	TRBV12-3/TRBV12-4	TRBD2
CSVGGTGGWDTEAFF	TGCAGCGTTGGAGGGACAGGGGGTTGGGACACTGAAGCTTTCTTT	few	TRBJ1-1	TRBV29-1	TRBD1
CASSEDRVAVGYTF	TGTGCCAGCAGTGAGGACAGGGTGGCTGTTGGCTACACCTTC	.	TRBJ1-2	TRBV2	TRBD1
CASSWDVHPEAFF	TGTGCCAGCAGCTGGGATGTCCATCCTGAAGCTTTCTTT	.	TRBJ1-1	TRBV7-9	.
CASRTDRGSADTQYF	TGTGCCAGCAGAACTGACAGGGGTTCTGCAGATACGCAGTATTTT	many	TRBJ2-3	TRBV7-9	TRBD1
CSARARTRSWETQYF	TGCAGTGCTAGAGCCCGCACCAGATCTTGGGAGACCCAGTACTTC	.	TRBJ2-5	TRBV20-1	.
CASSGGGGAYEQYF	TGTGCCAGCTCCGGCGGAGGGGGCGCGTACGAGCAGTACTTC	.	TRBJ2-7	TRBV3-1	.
CASSLHTGQGIVGELFF	TGCGCCAGCAGCCTACACACGGGACAGGGTATAGTCGGGGAGCTGTTTTTT	few	TRBJ2-2	TRBV4-3	TRBD1
CASSRDGFTGELFF	TGTGCCAGCAGCAGAGACGGGTTCACCGGGGAGCTGTTTTTT	.	TRBJ2-2	TRBV11-2	.
CASSPLRTDAGQYF	TGTGCCAGCAGTCCGTTAAGGACAGACGCGGGGCAGTATTTT	many	TRBJ2-3	TRBV12-3/TRBV12-4	.